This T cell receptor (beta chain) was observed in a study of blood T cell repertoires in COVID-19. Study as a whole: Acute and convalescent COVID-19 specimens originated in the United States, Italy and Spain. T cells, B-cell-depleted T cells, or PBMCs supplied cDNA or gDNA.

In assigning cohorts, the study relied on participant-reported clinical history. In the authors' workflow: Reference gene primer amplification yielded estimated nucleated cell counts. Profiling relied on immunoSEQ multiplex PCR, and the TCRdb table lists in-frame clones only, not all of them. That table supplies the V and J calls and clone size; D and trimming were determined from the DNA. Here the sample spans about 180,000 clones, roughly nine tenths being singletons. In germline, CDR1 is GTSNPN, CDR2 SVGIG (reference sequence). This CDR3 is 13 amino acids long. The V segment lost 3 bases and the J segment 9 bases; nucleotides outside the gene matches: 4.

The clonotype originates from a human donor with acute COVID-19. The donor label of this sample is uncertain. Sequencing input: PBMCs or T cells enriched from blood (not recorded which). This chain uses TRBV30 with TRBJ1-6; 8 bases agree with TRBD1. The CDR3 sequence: CAWRPGQASPLHF. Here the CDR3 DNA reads TGTGCCTGGAGGCCGGGACAGGCTTCACCCCTCCACTTT.